This passage covers 18 T cell receptor beta chains from one sample sequenced in a study of sequential checkpoint blockade in melanoma. Some clones are missing from TCRdb's copy, which holds only in-frame ones; the method was immunoSEQ multiplex PCR. This table has 25,000 to 35,000 clones, 75% to 85% appearing once. Treatment described: randomized to nivolumab then ipilimumab (arm A) or the reverse (arm B). The sequencing here drew on CD8+ T cells sorted from blood (inferred from file names), taken from a patient given nivolumab and ipilimumab in sequence. These receptors all come from a human donor with melanoma.

V usage is TRBV5-1 and J usage is TRBJ1-1; TRBD1 matches 10 bases. CDR1 SGHRS and CDR2 YFSETQ come from the germline V gene. Trimming cost V 4 bases and J 1 base; bases outside gene matches: 4. The CDR3 length is 15 residues. CDR3 amino acids: CASSLRTGGNTEAFF. Here the CDR3 DNA reads TGCGCCAGCAGCCTAAGGACAGGGGGGAACACTGAAGCTTTCTTT. Variable domain in full (rest from reference TRBV5-1 and TRBJ1-1): KAGVTQTPRYLIKTRGQQVTLSCSPISGHRSVSWYQQTPGQGLQFLFEYFSETQRNKGNFPGRFSGRQFSNSRSEMNVSTLELGDSALYLCASSLRTGGNTEAFFGQGTRLTVV.

This clone appeared a few times. This chain connects TRBV29-1 to TRBJ1-1; D unresolved. Trimming left V 8 bases short and J 1 base short, with 11 bases between. The CDR3 extends over 12 amino acids. The germline gives CDR1 SQVTM, CDR2 ANQGSEA. In DNA, the CDR3 is TGCAGCCTTACACAAGAGAACACTGAAGCTTTCTTT. It translates to CSLTQENTEAFF.

The V and J genes are TRBV9 and TRBJ1-5; a possible D gene is TRBD1 (5 bases). The CDR3 sequence is 13 residues long. V gave up 3 bases and J gave up 6 bases, with 10 bases separating them. In germline, CDR1 is SGDLS, CDR2 YYNGEE. As DNA, the CDR3 is TGTGCCAGCAGCGAGGGGAACGGTCAGCCCCAGCATTTT. As protein: CASSEGNGQPQHF.

CDR3 protein: CASSRRRTGVDSYEQYF. CDR3 DNA sequence: TGTGCCAGCTCACGGAGGAGGACAGGGGTCGACTCCTACGAGCAGTACTTC. V gene TRBV18 combines with J gene TRBJ2-7, with 9 bases lining up with TRBD1. The ends lost 4 bases at V and 0 bases at J; junction bases unmatched: 10. This CDR3 spans 17 amino acids. Germline CDR1 KGHSH, CDR2 LQKENI.

This clone was seen a handful of times. This sequence joins TRBV19 and TRBJ1-2; 10 bases map to TRBD1. The CDR3 covers 17 residues. CDR1 is LNHDA, CDR2 SQIVND, per germline (reference sequence). With 5 bases clipped from V and 2 bases from J, the junction kept 11 bases outside the gene matches. CDR3 loop: CASSARDRGEPNYGYTF. DNA of the CDR3: TGTGCCAGTAGTGCACGGGACAGGGGAGAACCAAACTATGGCTACACCTTC.

The CDR3 nucleotides read TGTGCCAGCAGCTTACCAGTACCTTATAATTCACCCCTCCACTTT. It codes for CASSLPVPYNSPLHF. The chain has TRBV7-2 and TRBJ1-6; D gene ambiguous. Looked up from germline, CDR1 is SGHTA and CDR2 is FQGNSA. CDR3 size: 15 residues. Trimming stripped 2 bases from V and 4 bases from J, with 9 bases between. The full variable domain, with the rest looked up from reference TRBV7-2 and TRBJ1-6, is GAGVSQSPSNKVTEKGKDVELRCDPISGHTALYWYRQSLGQGLEFLIYFQGNSAPDKSGLPSDRFSAERTGGSVSTLTIQRTQQEDSAVYLCASSLPVPYNSPLHFGNGTRLTVT.

This chain joins TRBV9 and TRBJ2-5, with D possibly being TRBD1 (6 bases). Per germline, CDR1 SGDLS and CDR2 YYNGEE. The V gene lost 0 bases and the J gene lost 5 bases, with 14 bases spanning the gap. This CDR3 region has 15 residues. CDR3 sequence: CASSVASPRGETQYF. The CDR3 DNA reads as TGTGCCAGCAGCGTAGCAAGTCCTAGGGGGGAGACCCAGTACTTC.

The chain has TRBV4-3 and TRBJ1-2, with D perhaps TRBD1 (6 bases). The CDR3 sequence is 14 residues long. From germline, CDR1 is LGHNA and CDR2 YSLEER. V lost 4 bases and J lost 6, with 15 bases in between. The CDR3 loop is CASSPITGLDGYTF. The CDR3 DNA reads TGCGCCAGCAGCCCAATAACAGGGTTGGATGGCTACACCTTC.

The chain has TRBV27 and TRBJ2-2; tentatively, D is TRBD2 (5 bases). The V end lost 3 bases, the J end lost 8 bases, and 7 bases lay between the germline ends. Germline-derived CDR1 and CDR2 are MNHEY and SMNVEV (reference sequence). CDR3 size: 12 residues. The CDR3 DNA follows: TGTGCCAGCAGTTTCGGGGAGGGGGAGCTGTTTTTT. Translating it yields CASSFGEGELFF.

As concerns this clone: A read error may account for a junction end that differs from germline. The genes are TRBV19 and TRBJ2-1; TRBD2 agrees at 12 bases. Germline CDR1 reads LNHDA; CDR2 reads SQIVND (reference sequence). The CDR3 length is 16 residues. This CDR3 is CASSIGGLAGFNEQFF. The CDR3 DNA is TGTGCCAGTAGCATAGGCGGACTAGCGGGATTTAATGAGCAGTTCTTC.

This rearrangement joins TRBV21-1 to TRBJ1-2. TRBV21-1 counts as a pseudogene. This CDR3 spans 16 amino acids. The chain's CDR3 is CASSPRWVIANYGYTF. CDR3 bases: TGTGCCAGCAGCCCTAGGTGGGTGATAGCTAACTATGGCTACACCTTC.

The DNA of the CDR3 is TGTGCCAGCACCGGGACAGGGGGCGCGTACGAGCAGTACTTC. Protein: CASTGTGGAYEQYF. The rearrangement joins TRBV6-6 to TRBJ2-7; 12 bases are a match to TRBD1. Looked up from germline, CDR1 is MNHNY and CDR2 is SVGAGI (reference sequence). The CDR3 contains 14 residues. J gave up 4 bases and V 7 bases, and 5 bases lay outside the gene matches.

The gene calls are TRBV30 and TRBJ1-2, with unresolved D. V was pared by 0 bases and J by 3 bases, with 17 bases between. The CDR3 has 16 amino acids. Germline lookup yields CDR1 GTSNPN and CDR2 SVGIG (reference sequence). The CDR3 DNA reads as TGTGCCTGGAGTGTACGAGGGATCCGGAGCTACTATGGCTACACCTTC. Protein sequence: CAWSVRGIRSYYGYTF.

The chain carries TRBV4-3 and TRBJ2-7; the match to TRBD2 covers 10 bases. Germline loops: CDR1 LGHNA, CDR2 YSLEER. With 3 bases clipped from V and 6 bases from J, the junction kept 8 bases outside the gene matches. This CDR3 has 15 amino acids. CDR3 loop: CASSHLAGGASEQYF. The CDR3, as DNA: TGCGCCAGCAGCCACTTAGCGGGGGGTGCATCCGAGCAGTACTTC.

This chain joins TRBV19 and TRBJ1-2, with TRBD1 as a possible D gene (5 bases). The V gene's germline CDR1 is LNHDA and CDR2 SQIVND (reference sequence). The CDR3 length is 12 residues. Trimming stripped 0 bases from V and 10 bases from J, with 9 bases between. CDR3 sequence reads: CASSIDRVIYTF. CDR3 in DNA: TGTGCCAGTAGTATAGACAGGGTAATCTACACCTTC.

The chain links TRBV5-1 to TRBJ2-7; D may be TRBD1 (6 bases). Germline-derived CDR1 and CDR2 are SGHRS and YFSETQ. This CDR3 is 14 amino acids long. V dropped 3 bases and J dropped 3 bases, with 13 bases sitting between them. CDR3 amino acids: CASSYRDINYEQYF. The CDR3 DNA sequence: TGCGCCAGCAGCTACCGGGACATTAACTACGAGCAGTACTTC.

The CDR3 coding sequence is TGTGCCAGCAGATTTTCCCTAATCTACGAGCAGTACTTC. Translated: CASRFSLIYEQYF. The chain links TRBV11-2 to TRBJ2-7; D remains ambiguous. The CDR3 sequence is 13 residues long. Deletions cut 6 bases from V and 3 bases from J, with 12 bases between. CDR1 and CDR2 from the germline V gene are SGHAT and FQNNGV.

This sequence joins TRBV7-9 and TRBJ1-5; the match to TRBD1 covers 8 bases. Germline-derived CDR1 and CDR2 are SEHNR and FQNEAQ (reference sequence). The CDR3 contains 13 residues. V shed 7 bases and J 4 bases; nucleotides not matched to a gene: 3. CDR3 DNA sequence: TGTGCCAGCACCCAGGGGGCTAATCAGCCCCAGCATTTT. Protein product: CASTQGANQPQHF.